The 16 T cell receptor beta chains presented below share a single source sample, sequenced in a study of blood T cell repertoires in COVID-19. Assay: immunoSEQ multiplex PCR; the TCRdb copy retains only in-frame clones and omits some. Of some 77,000 clones listed, roughly 85% are singletons. Sequences were obtained from peripheral blood. Every receptor here comes from an older woman with acute or convalescent COVID-19.

V is TRBV7-6 and J is TRBJ1-6; 9 positions match TRBD1. V was pared by 0 bases and J by 14 bases, with 8 bases of the junction left unmatched. CDR3 length equals 15 residues. Looked up from germline, CDR1 is SGHVS and CDR2 is FNYEAQ. The CDR3 DNA follows: TGTGCCAGCAGCTTAGCGCATGGGACAGGGATTACCCTCCACTTT. It codes for CASSLAHGTGITLHF.

V gene TRBV2 combines with J gene TRBJ1-4; no reliable D call. Germline assignment: CDR1 SNHLY and CDR2 FYNNEI. The V end lost 5 bases, the J end lost 0 bases, and 10 bases lay between the germline ends. The CDR3 has 15 residues. The CDR3 DNA reads as TGTGCCAGCAGTTTAGACGGGGCAACTAATGAAAAACTGTTTTTT. Protein product: CASSLDGATNEKLFF.

Regarding this clone: The junction shows a germline mismatch at one end, possibly a read error. The J gene is TRBJ1-1, the V gene TRBV7-9; D call uncertain. The CDR3 spans 13 residues. The germline V gene has CDR1 SEHNR and CDR2 FQNEAQ (reference sequence). The CDR3 DNA reads TGTGCCGGCAGCCTGAGGGAGGGAACTGAAGCTTTCTTT. Amino acid sequence: CAGSLREGTEAFF.

V is TRBV27 and J is TRBJ2-3; unclear D gene. V lost 4 bases to trimming and J lost 6 bases, with 17 bases between them. From germline, CDR1 is MNHEY and CDR2 SMNVEV (reference sequence). The CDR3 sequence is 15 residues long. CDR3 in amino acids: CASSSPTDIGDTQYF. CDR3 in DNA: TGTGCCAGCAGTTCCCCAACAGACATCGGCGATACGCAGTATTTT.

This clone was seen only a few times. This chain joins TRBV6-2 or TRBV6-3 and TRBJ2-7; 11 nucleotides align to TRBD2. The germline CDR1 and CDR2 sequences are MNHEY and SVGEGT. The CDR3 consists of 15 residues. The V gene end was trimmed by 5 bases and the J gene end by 1 base; junction bases not matched to a gene: 4. The CDR3 nucleotides are TGTGCCAGCAGTCGCCCTAGCGGGGGGTCCTACGAGCAGTACTTC. Protein product: CASSRPSGGSYEQYF.

The CDR3 coding sequence is TGTGCTAGTGGTTTTAGTAGGACAGGGATGGGCTACACCTTC. Translating gives CASGFSRTGMGYTF. The V gene is TRBV12-5, the J gene TRBJ1-2; 8 bases are a match to TRBD1. The CDR3 loop spans 14 amino acids. CDR1 is LGHNT and CDR2 is FRNRAP in the germline V gene. V lost 3 bases to trimming and J lost 8 bases; unmatched junction nucleotides: 8.

V gene TRBV18 combines with J gene TRBJ1-1; the D gene is possibly TRBD1 (6 bases). The CDR3 runs 16 residues. CDR1 is KGHSH, CDR2 LQKENI, per germline. V shed 2 bases and J shed 0 bases, with 13 bases lying between them. The CDR3 sequence: CASSPGVGQMNTEAFF. In nucleotides, the CDR3 is TGTGCCAGCTCACCAGGGGTGGGACAAATGAACACTGAAGCTTTCTTT. The variable domain in full, completed from reference TRBV18 and TRBJ1-1, reads NAGVMQNPRHLVRRRGQEARLRCSPMKGHSHVYWYRQLPEEGLKFMVYLQKENIIDESGMPKERFSAEFPKEGPSILRIQQVVRGDSAAYFCASSPGVGQMNTEAFFGQGTRLTVV.

The chain recombines TRBV7-2 with TRBJ2-7, with 9 bases identical to TRBD1. Germline V gives CDR1 SGHTA, CDR2 FQGNSA. This CDR3 comprises 15 residues. Germline trimming cut 5 bases from V and 3 bases from J; bases unmatched to any gene: 8. The CDR3 region is CASSHTPGQGYEQYF. The CDR3 DNA reads as TGTGCCAGCAGCCATACACCGGGACAGGGCTACGAGCAGTACTTC.

The chain employs TRBV10-3 and TRBJ2-3; D might be TRBD1 (6 bases). With 4 bases removed from V and 3 bases from J, the gap between germline ends came to 20 bases. The CDR3 consists of 17 residues. The germline gives CDR1 ENHRY, CDR2 SYGVKD. CDR3 nucleotides: TGTGCCATCAGTGGGGGGCCTGGGGGCGCGAGGACAGATACGCAGTATTTT. It is translated as CAISGGPGGARTDTQYF.

The rearrangement links TRBV25-1 to TRBJ1-2; D gene uncertain. V shed 0 bases and J shed 8 bases, with 10 bases lying between them. This CDR3 region has 13 residues. Germline values: CDR1 MGHDK, CDR2 SYGVNS. CDR3 bases: TGTGCCAGCAGTGAATACCCACCGAGGGGCTACACCTTC. Translation gives CASSEYPPRGYTF.

V usage is TRBV6-5 and J usage is TRBJ1-1, with a tentative D call TRBD1 (5 bases). The length of the CDR3 is 15 residues. The V gene's germline CDR1 is MNHEY and CDR2 SVGAGI. V was clipped by 10 bases and J by 4 bases, with 22 bases between them. The CDR3 DNA is TGTGCCACCGCGGGGGGGACGGGGATTGGCACTGAAGCTTTCTTT. This sequence encodes CATAGGTGIGTEAFF.

The chain recombines TRBV19 with TRBJ2-3, with D perhaps matching TRBD1 (6 bases). The V and J ends lost 2 bases and 4 bases respectively, with 13 bases between them. This CDR3 is 15 amino acids long. Germline V gene lookup returns CDR1 LNHDA and CDR2 SQIVND (reference sequence). This CDR3 reads CASSISGAQADTQYF. Written as DNA, the CDR3 is TGTGCCAGTAGTATATCAGGGGCGCAGGCAGATACGCAGTATTTT.

The rearrangement links TRBV19 to TRBJ2-3; TRBD2 matches 11 bases. The V segment lost 3 bases and the J segment 3 bases; nucleotides outside the gene matches: 8. Germline loops: CDR1 LNHDA, CDR2 SQIVND (reference sequence). The CDR3 loop spans 17 amino acids. CDR3 in amino acids: CASSMLPGTSGTDTQYF. For the CDR3, the DNA is TGTGCCAGTAGTATGCTGCCCGGGACTAGCGGAACAGATACGCAGTATTTT.

The V gene is TRBV6-2 or TRBV6-3, the J gene TRBJ2-5; TRBD1 matches 8 bases. CDR3 size: 13 residues. CDR1 and CDR2 (germline): MNHEY, SVGEGT. Germline trimming cut 5 bases from V and 7 bases from J; bases unmatched to any gene: 6. In DNA form, the CDR3 reads TGTGCCAGCAGTCTTGGACAGGGTGGGACCCAGTACTTC. It translates to CASSLGQGGTQYF.

The chain combines TRBV7-9 with TRBJ2-7; 7 bases line up with TRBD1. The germline V gene has CDR1 SEHNR and CDR2 FQNEAQ (reference sequence). With 5 bases clipped from V and 3 bases from J, the junction kept 7 bases outside the gene matches. The CDR3 length is 14 residues. The CDR3 reads CASSTGVSGYEQYF. In nucleotides, the CDR3 is TGTGCCAGCAGCACAGGGGTTAGTGGCTACGAGCAGTACTTC.

The chain is built from TRBV10-3 and TRBJ1-5; the match to TRBD1 covers 9 bases. This CDR3 has 18 amino acids. Trimming at V came to 3 bases and at J to 0 bases, leaving 9 bases not matched to a gene. CDR1 is ENHRY and CDR2 is SYGVKD in the germline V gene. CDR3 in DNA: TGTGCCATCAGTGAAGGGACAGGGTTCGGGGTTAGCAATCAGCCCCAGCATTTT. Its translation is CAISEGTGFGVSNQPQHF.